The subject of this entry is one TCR beta chain. This clone's antigen is unknown. The sample holds no much larger clone one base away, and base qualities are not on file. The germline V gene (reference sequence) supplies CDR1 LNHNV and CDR2 YYDKDF. V loses 0 bases, J loses 0 bases, and the germline ends lie 14 bases apart. Its CDR3 holds 18 amino acids, cysteine through phenylalanine. The DNA shown is the 54-base CDR3, in frame from base 1. The sample is drawn from a study of OX40 agonist ivuxolimab in advanced cancers. Looking at the study overall: The costimulatory receptor OX40 (CD134) was targeted by ivuxolimab, a fully human IgG2 agonistic monoclonal antibody. The paper covers the monotherapy dose-escalation part of the phase I ivuxolimab trial, which included N ≈ 57 patients. Of the 50 to 55 patients in dose escalation, 19 had hepatocellular carcinoma, some 15 had melanoma, 9 had renal cell carcinoma and 9 had head and neck cancer. Intravenous ivuxolimab was administered to patients every 2 weeks at six dose levels: 0.01, 0.1, 0.3, 1.5, 3 and 10 mg/kg. Peripheral TCRbeta sequencing aimed to test whether ivuxolimab altered TCR sequence diversity and caused clonal T-cell expansion. In the dose-escalation cohort, roughly four fifths of patients were male, and the mean age was around 60 years, with a range of 23 to 79. Patients were allowed to have had prior anti-PD-1, anti-PD-L1 or anti-CTLA-4 therapy, and less than 45% of the dose-escalation patients had previously received checkpoint inhibitors. Partial responses occurred in three dose-escalation patients, of whom one had hepatocellular carcinoma and two had cutaneous melanoma. Overall study results and their limits: At doses of 0.1 to 3.0 mg/kg, clonal expansion of both CD4+ and CD8+ blood T cells was observed from baseline to week 6. After ivuxolimab, expanded clones were on average more numerous among CD8+ T cells than among CD4+ T cells. Low levels of normalized T-cell clonal expansion were also seen in some patients who did not respond. The antigen specificity of the peripheral T cells that underwent clonal expansion was not determined. In the 0.1-3.0 mg/kg groups, partial responders had among the lowest normalized peripheral clonal expansion, particularly in CD8+ T cells.

The trial excluded patients who had a history of autoimmune disease or were on systemic immunosuppression. Peripheral blood for TCR sequencing was collected from all dose cohorts at baseline, on cycle 4 day 1, and on cycle 7 day 1. The samples were drawn from a first-in-human, open-label, multicenter phase I dose-escalation trial of ivuxolimab. Adults with locally advanced or metastatic melanoma, renal cell carcinoma, hepatocellular carcinoma or head and neck squamous cell carcinoma were enrolled in the trial. Before TCR sequencing, CD4+ T cells and CD8+ T cells were sorted from peripheral blood as separate populations. To sequence the TCRbeta CDR3 region, genomic DNA was isolated from the sorted cells. The immunoSEQ Assay was used to sequence the TCRbeta CDR3 regions. The table comes from immuneACCESS by way of TCRdb, which keeps in-frame sequences with V and J called. Part of the clones is missing from these tables; in studies checked, under half for an unresolved V gene and the rest for unknown reasons. Present in this sample are tens of thousands of clones, about nine tenths of which were seen just once. Clones ranked in the top ten supply about 0.73% of the sample.

The sequenced sample was CD4+ or CD8+ T cells sorted from blood, obtained in a trial of the OX40 agonist ivuxolimab. The chain joins TRBV15 to TRBJ2-2, with no reliable assignment of the D segment. The source is an adult with an advanced solid tumor such as melanoma, head and neck, liver or kidney cancer. The CDR3 region has the sequence CATSREAAGSSNTGELFF. The nucleotide sequence is TGTGCCACCAGCAGAGAGGCGGCAGGTAGTTCGAACACCGGGGAGCTGTTTTTT. The full variable domain, with segments outside the CDR3 supplied by the reference TRBV15 and TRBJ2-2 proteins, appears as DAMVIQNPRYQVTQFGKPVTLSCSQTLNHNVMYWYQQKSSQAPKLLFHYYDKDFNNEADTPDNFQSRRPNTSFCFLDIRSPGLGDTAMYLCATSREAAGSSNTGELFFGEGSRLTVL.